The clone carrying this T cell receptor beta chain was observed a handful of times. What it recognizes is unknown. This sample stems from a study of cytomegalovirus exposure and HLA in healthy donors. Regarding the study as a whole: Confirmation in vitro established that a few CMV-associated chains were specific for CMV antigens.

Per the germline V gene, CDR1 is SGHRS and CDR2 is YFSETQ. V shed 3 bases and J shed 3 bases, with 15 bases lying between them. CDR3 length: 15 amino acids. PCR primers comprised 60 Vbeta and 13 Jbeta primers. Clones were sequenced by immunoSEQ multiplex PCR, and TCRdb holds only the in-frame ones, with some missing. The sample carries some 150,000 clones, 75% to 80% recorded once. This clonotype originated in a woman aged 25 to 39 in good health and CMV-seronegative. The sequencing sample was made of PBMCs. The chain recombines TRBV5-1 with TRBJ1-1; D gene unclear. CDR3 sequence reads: CASSSGSRVDTEAFF. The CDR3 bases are TGCGCCAGCAGCTCGGGATCTCGGGTGGACACTGAAGCTTTCTTT.